This TCR beta chain was sequenced for a study of cytomegalovirus exposure and HLA in healthy donors. In the PCR, 60 Vbeta and 13 Jbeta primers were used. Here immunoSEQ multiplex PCR was the method, and the copy in TCRdb shows in-frame clones only, minus some. The table records 150,000 to 200,000 clones, approximately 88% of them present only once. The study's findings and limits: Excluded: some indistinguishable V segments such as TRBV6-2 and TRBV6-3.

CDR1 is MNHEY and CDR2 is SVGAGI in the germline V gene. V lost 5 bases, J lost 2 bases, and 6 bases stayed unmatched. The CDR3 sequence is 15 residues long. Concerning this clone: Antigen specificity is unknown.

This TCR was sampled from a boy aged 5-17 years in good health and CMV-seronegative. The chain couples TRBV6-5 to TRBJ2-3, with 8 positions matching TRBD2. Sample: PBMCs. The CDR3 sequence: CASSHTSGPTDTQYF. The CDR3 DNA reads as TGTGCCAGCAGTCACACTAGCGGCCCCACAGATACGCAGTATTTT.